A selection of T cell receptor beta chains follows, all from one sample in a study of blood T cell repertoires in COVID-19. The method was immunoSEQ multiplex PCR; TCRdb's version includes in-frame clones alone and lacks a portion of them. The repertoire holds roughly 43,000 clones, with 85% to 90% as singletons. Material: peripheral blood. The receptors shown here come from a man aged 50-59 years with active COVID-19. Each CDR3 is given with its conserved first and last residue. D genes are given only for firm matches. For some rows the clone size is stated as once, few or many, or as a class when expanded; others skip it.

clone_size: .; d_call: .; j_call: TRBJ1-1; v_call: TRBV28; cdr3_nt: TGTGCCAGCACTTCGGGTATGAACACTGAAGCTTTCTTT; cdr3_aa: CASTSGMNTEAFF
clone_size: .; d_call: .; j_call: TRBJ1-6; v_call: TRBV19; cdr3_nt: TGTGCCAGTAGTATACTCGGGGACTCGTCCTATAATTCACCCCTCCACTTT; cdr3_aa: CASSILGDSSYNSPLHF
clone_size: .; d_call: .; j_call: TRBJ1-1; v_call: TRBV18; cdr3_nt: TGTGCCAGCTCACCCGTGGTAAGAAACATGAACACTGAAGCTTTCTTT; cdr3_aa: CASSPVVRNMNTEAFF
clone_size: .; d_call: .; j_call: TRBJ1-3; v_call: TRBV7-2; cdr3_nt: TGTGCCAGCAGCTTAGGTCCAGGATCTGGAAACACCATATATTTT; cdr3_aa: CASSLGPGSGNTIYF
clone_size: .; d_call: .; j_call: TRBJ2-3; v_call: TRBV7-9; cdr3_nt: TGTGCCAGCAGCTTAGGGCTTTCCCCAGATACGCAGTATTTT; cdr3_aa: CASSLGLSPDTQYF
clone_size: .; d_call: TRBD1; j_call: TRBJ1-3; v_call: TRBV5-5; cdr3_nt: TGTGCCAGCAGTACCTTTAGGGACAGTGGAAACACCATATATTTT; cdr3_aa: CASSTFRDSGNTIYF
clone_size: .; d_call: .; j_call: TRBJ1-1; v_call: TRBV18; cdr3_nt: TGTGCCAGCGAGGACACCCCGAACACTGAAGCTTTCTTT; cdr3_aa: CASEDTPNTEAFF
clone_size: .; d_call: TRBD2; j_call: TRBJ2-3; v_call: TRBV27; cdr3_nt: TGTGCCAGCAGTTATTCGGGACTAGCGGGGGGGCTTAGCACAGATACGCAGTATTTT; cdr3_aa: CASSYSGLAGGLSTDTQYF
clone_size: .; d_call: .; j_call: TRBJ2-7; v_call: TRBV7-2; cdr3_nt: TGTGCCAGCAGCGGTCGGGAATTAGTCTACGAGCAGTACTTC; cdr3_aa: CASSGRELVYEQYF
clone_size: .; d_call: .; j_call: TRBJ2-7; v_call: TRBV5-1; cdr3_nt: TGCGCCAGCAGCTTGGCCGGGCGGGGGCCCCACGAGCAGTACTTC; cdr3_aa: CASSLAGRGPHEQYF
clone_size: .; d_call: TRBD1; j_call: TRBJ1-5; v_call: TRBV28; cdr3_nt: TGTGCCAGCAGAGGGACAGGGGGACAGCCCCAGCATTTT; cdr3_aa: CASRGTGGQPQHF
clone_size: .; d_call: .; j_call: TRBJ1-4; v_call: TRBV15; cdr3_nt: TGTGCCACCAGCAGAGCTGGGGAGTTAGTTACTGAAAAACTGTTTTTT; cdr3_aa: CATSRAGELVTEKLFF
clone_size: .; d_call: .; j_call: TRBJ1-5; v_call: TRBV9; cdr3_nt: TGTGCCAGCAGCCCTACTTTGAGTGGCAATCAGCCCCAGCATTTT; cdr3_aa: CASSPTLSGNQPQHF
clone_size: .; d_call: TRBD1; j_call: TRBJ1-2; v_call: TRBV2; cdr3_nt: TGTGCCAGTAGAGATAAAGGGGGCGCATACTATGGCTACACCTTC; cdr3_aa: CASRDKGGAYYGYTF
clone_size: .; d_call: .; j_call: TRBJ2-1; v_call: TRBV5-1; cdr3_nt: TGCGCCAGCAGCTTGGACGGCAGGAGGAGCAATGAGCAGTTCTTC; cdr3_aa: CASSLDGRRSNEQFF
clone_size: .; d_call: .; j_call: TRBJ1-1; v_call: TRBV7-9; cdr3_nt: TGTGCCAGCTCAACGAACGGCAGGGACACTGAAGCTTTCTTT; cdr3_aa: CASSTNGRDTEAFF
clone_size: .; d_call: TRBD1; j_call: TRBJ1-2; v_call: TRBV6-2/TRBV6-3; cdr3_nt: TGTGCCAGCAGTGCCGACAGGGGCGAATGGTCGGACTATGGCTACACCTTC; cdr3_aa: CASSADRGEWSDYGYTF
clone_size: .; d_call: .; j_call: TRBJ2-5; v_call: TRBV10-3; cdr3_nt: TGTGCCATCGACGGAGGAGGCAGGCAAGAGACCCAGTACTTC; cdr3_aa: CAIDGGGRQETQYF
clone_size: few; d_call: .; j_call: TRBJ2-1; v_call: TRBV28; cdr3_nt: TGTGCCAGCACTTTTGTGAAACAGAATTACAATGAGCAGTTCTTC; cdr3_aa: CASTFVKQNYNEQFF
clone_size: once; d_call: TRBD2; j_call: TRBJ2-1; v_call: TRBV6-4; cdr3_nt: TGTGCCAGCAGTGACGAGGCTAGCGGGGCCAATGAGCAGTTCTTC; cdr3_aa: CASSDEASGANEQFF
clone_size: .; d_call: .; j_call: TRBJ2-7; v_call: TRBV5-6; cdr3_nt: TGTGCCAGCAGCTTGACAGAAAATTGGGCCCACGAGCAGTACTTC; cdr3_aa: CASSLTENWAHEQYF
clone_size: .; d_call: .; j_call: TRBJ2-3; v_call: TRBV2; cdr3_nt: TGTGCCAGCAGTGAGAATGGAGCCACAGATACGCAGTATTTT; cdr3_aa: CASSENGATDTQYF
clone_size: .; d_call: TRBD1; j_call: TRBJ2-3; v_call: TRBV10-3; cdr3_nt: TGTGCCATCAGGGCTCACAGGGGTAAGGGCACAGATACGCAGTATTTT; cdr3_aa: CAIRAHRGKGTDTQYF